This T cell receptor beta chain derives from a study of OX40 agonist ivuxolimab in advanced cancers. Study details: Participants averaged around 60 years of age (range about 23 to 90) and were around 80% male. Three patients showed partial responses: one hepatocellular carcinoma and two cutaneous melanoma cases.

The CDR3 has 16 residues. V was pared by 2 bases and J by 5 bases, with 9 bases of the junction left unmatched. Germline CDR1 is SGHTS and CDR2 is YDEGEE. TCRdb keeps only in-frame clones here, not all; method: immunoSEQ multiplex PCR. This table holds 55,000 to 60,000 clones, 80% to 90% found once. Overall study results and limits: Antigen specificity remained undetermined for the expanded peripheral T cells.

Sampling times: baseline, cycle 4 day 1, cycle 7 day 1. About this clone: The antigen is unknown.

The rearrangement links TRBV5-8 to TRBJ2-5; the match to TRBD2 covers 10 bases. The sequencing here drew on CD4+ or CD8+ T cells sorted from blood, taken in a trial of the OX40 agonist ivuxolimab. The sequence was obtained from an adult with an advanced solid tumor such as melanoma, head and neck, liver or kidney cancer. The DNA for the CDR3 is TGTGCCAGCAGCTTTGGACCTAGCGGGAGTGTGGAGACCCAGTACTTC. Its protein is CASSFGPSGSVETQYF.